This T cell receptor (beta chain) was captured in a study of blood T cell repertoires in COVID-19. Study-wide context: T cells, B-cell-depleted T cells, or PBMCs supplied cDNA or gDNA.

As originally analysed: Amplification from reference gene primers served as the basis for estimated nucleated cell counts. Using immunoSEQ multiplex PCR, the repertoire was profiled, and TCRdb retains in-frame clones only, with some absent. The DNA was the basis for D and trimming; V, J and clone size are from that table. The sample has about 320,000 clones, about four fifths seen once. Trimming removed 6 bases at V and 5 bases at J, with 20 bases between. The CDR3 has 15 residues. Per germline, CDR1 LNHDA and CDR2 SQIVND (reference sequence). The sequence came from a woman aged 45-60 years with acute or convalescent COVID-19. This chain connects TRBV19 to TRBJ2-7; perhaps TRBD1 as D (6 bases). The sequenced sample consisted of peripheral blood. The CDR3 sequence: CASRSVAAGVHEQYF. CDR3 sequence (DNA): TGTGCCAGTAGATCCGTCGCGGCAGGGGTCCACGAGCAGTACTTC.